This T cell receptor (beta chain) was observed in a study of cytomegalovirus exposure and HLA in healthy donors. While unrecorded immune exposures were likely, the donors were nominally healthy when sampled. About this clone itself: Its cognate antigen is unknown.

PCR was performed using 60 Vbeta and 13 Jbeta primers. Profiling relied on immunoSEQ multiplex PCR, and the TCRdb table lists in-frame clones only, not all of them. Of about 190,000 clones listed, 65% to 90% were seen once; the top ten hold less than 7%. Regarding the study as a whole: The classifier reportedly diagnosed cytomegalovirus status with high sensitivity and specificity. Later genetic work tied a missense DCLRE1C variant to beta-chain V and J trimming. The study labeled 164 TCR beta chains cytomegalovirus-associated.

The sequencing input was PBMCs. This receptor was identified in a man aged 35-49 years in good health and CMV-seropositive.

This chain's CDR3 is CASSEAQGQPSSTDTQYF. DNA of the CDR3: TGTGCCAGCAGTGAAGCGCAGGGACAGCCTTCTAGCACAGATACGCAGTATTTT. This chain joins TRBV2 and TRBJ2-3; the match to TRBD1 covers 7 bases. Trimming cost V 0 bases and J 0 bases; bases outside gene matches: 9. The CDR3 loop spans 18 amino acids. Germline CDR1 SNHLY, CDR2 FYNNEI.